Listed below are T cell receptor beta chains from one sample, sequenced in a study of beta chain features in type 1 diabetes. The table came from immunoSEQ multiplex PCR; TCRdb's copy has only in-frame clones and leaves some out. The sample yields approximately 270,000 clones, 13% to 15% seen once. Sequencing was performed on naive CD4+ T cells from blood. All receptors derive from a man aged 25-45 years with type 1 diabetes. Each CDR3 is given with its conserved first and last residue. The D gene is left open where the match is weak. Expanded clones are given a class, and other clones once, few, many or no size at all.

J gene,clone size,V gene,D gene,CDR3 DNA,CDR3 protein
TRBJ2-1,few,TRBV19,.,TGTGCCAGTATAAGTCAGGGCCGCTCCTACAATGAGCAGTTCTTC,CASISQGRSYNEQFF
TRBJ1-3,.,TRBV15,.,TGTGCCACCAGCAGAGCGGGATCGGGAGGAAACACCATATATTTT,CATSRAGSGGNTIYF
TRBJ2-2,.,TRBV7-3,TRBD1,TGTGCCAGCAGCGCCCCTCTGACAGGGGCCACCGGGGAGCTGTTTTTT,CASSAPLTGATGELFF
TRBJ1-1,.,TRBV29-1,.,TGCAGCGCCGAAAGGGGTAGGTGGAACACTGAAGCTTTCTTT,CSAERGRWNTEAFF
TRBJ2-7,.,TRBV6-5,TRBD2,TGTGCCAGCCAGACTAGCGGAAGCACCTACGAGCAGTACTTC,CASQTSGSTYEQYF
TRBJ2-3,.,TRBV7-9,.,TGTGCCAGCAGCCCAAGGCGGGATGGCACAGATACGCAGTATTTT,CASSPRRDGTDTQYF
TRBJ2-2,.,TRBV9,TRBD1,TGTGCCAGCAGCCCAAGGACAGGGGGCAACGGGGAGCTGTTTTTT,CASSPRTGGNGELFF
TRBJ1-2,.,TRBV5-6,.,TGTGCCAGCAGCTTGCTCATGGAGGGCTATGGCTACACCTTC,CASSLLMEGYGYTF
TRBJ2-7,few,TRBV6-6,TRBD2,TGTGCCAGCAGAACTCCTAGCGGGAGCTACGAGCAGTACTTC,CASRTPSGSYEQYF
TRBJ2-5,few,TRBV6-6,TRBD1,TGTGCCAGCAGCTACGACCACAGGGGCGGTAAGACCCAGTACTTC,CASSYDHRGGKTQYF
TRBJ1-2,.,TRBV14,.,TGTGCCAGCAGCCGAACGGAGGAGTATGGCTACACCTTC,CASSRTEEYGYTF
TRBJ2-5,.,TRBV30,TRBD2,TGTGCCTGGAGTCCTTCGGCGGGAGGAGAGACCCAGTACTTC,CAWSPSAGGETQYF
TRBJ1-2,.,TRBV30,.,TGTGCCTGGAAGAGTACAGGCACAGATGGCTACACCTTC,CAWKSTGTDGYTF
TRBJ2-7,.,TRBV28,TRBD1,TGTGCCAGCAGTAGTATCCGGGGACAGGGTACCTACGAGCAGTACTTC,CASSSIRGQGTYEQYF
TRBJ1-5,few,TRBV5-6,.,TGTGCCAGCAGCTTGGCAGGTTATCAGCCCCAGCATTTT,CASSLAGYQPQHF
TRBJ1-1,few,TRBV4-2,TRBD1,TGTGCCAGCAGCCACCCTATTCAGGGGGCTGAAGCTTTCTTT,CASSHPIQGAEAFF
TRBJ2-1,few,TRBV7-9,.,TGTGCCAGCAGCCTGGGACTGGGGAATGAGCAGTTCTTC,CASSLGLGNEQFF
TRBJ2-2,.,TRBV7-3,.,TGTGCCAGCAGGGAGCAGTTAAACACCGGGGAGCTGTTTTTT,CASREQLNTGELFF
TRBJ1-4,.,TRBV5-1,TRBD1,TGCGCCAGCAGCTCCCCGGGACAGTCGTCAACTAATGAAAAACTGTTTTTT,CASSSPGQSSTNEKLFF
TRBJ2-4,few,TRBV19,TRBD2,TGTGCCAGTAGTCGCACTAGCGGGCTGAAAAACATTCAGTACTTC,CASSRTSGLKNIQYF
TRBJ2-5,.,TRBV28,.,TGTGCCAGCCACGTCTCAGGGCGAGAGACCCAGTACTTC,CASHVSGRETQYF
TRBJ2-7,few,TRBV6-6,.,TGTGCCAGCAGTTACGGTCCCGTATCTATCTCATACGAGCAGTACTTC,CASSYGPVSISYEQYF
TRBJ1-3,.,TRBV15,TRBD1,TGTGCCACCAGCAGAGATCTCGCAGGGGGCTCTGGAAACACCATATATTTT,CATSRDLAGGSGNTIYF
TRBJ2-2,.,TRBV6-5,.,TGTGCCAGCAGTGGAGAGAACACCGGGGAGCTGTTTTTT,CASSGENTGELFF
TRBJ2-7,.,TRBV6-5,.,TGTGCCAGCAGTTACTCGGGGAGCGCCTCAACCTACGAGCAGTACTTC,CASSYSGSASTYEQYF
TRBJ2-5,few,TRBV29-1,TRBD2,TGCAGCGTCACTAGCGGACAAGAGACCCAGTACTTC,CSVTSGQETQYF
TRBJ2-1,.,TRBV6-5,TRBD1,TGTGCCAGCAGCTGGACAGGGGGGTACAATGAGCAGTTCTTC,CASSWTGGYNEQFF
TRBJ2-5,.,TRBV7-3,.,TGTGCCAGCAGCTTAACGGGAGATGAGACCCAGTACTTC,CASSLTGDETQYF
TRBJ2-5,.,TRBV7-9,TRBD1,TGTGCCAGCAGCTCTCGGACAGGGGGTGAAGAGACCCAGTACTTC,CASSSRTGGEETQYF
TRBJ2-2,.,TRBV11-2,.,TGTGCCAGCAGCCCTGTAGGGGGACCGAACACCGGGGAGCTGTTTTTT,CASSPVGGPNTGELFF
TRBJ2-3,few,TRBV7-8,TRBD2,TGTGCCAGCAGCCGGGGGAGGGCCGAAGATACGCAGTATTTT,CASSRGRAEDTQYF
TRBJ1-2,few,TRBV19,TRBD1,TGTGCCAGTACCAAACTACCGGGGACAGGACCCTTATATGGCTACACCTTC,CASTKLPGTGPLYGYTF
TRBJ2-1,few,TRBV9,.,TGTGCCAGCAGCGTAGCGCCACAGGGATCCAATGAGCAGTTCTTC,CASSVAPQGSNEQFF
TRBJ2-5,few,TRBV11-2,.,TGTGCCAGCGGCCCCCCCGAGGTGGCAGAGACCCAGTACTTC,CASGPPEVAETQYF
TRBJ1-2,.,TRBV19,.,TGTGCCAGTAGGAAACAGGGTGTTTTTGATGGCTACACCTTC,CASRKQGVFDGYTF
TRBJ1-2,few,TRBV4-1,.,TGCGCCAGCAGCCAAGGTCAGGGCTATGGCTACACCTTC,CASSQGQGYGYTF
TRBJ2-3,few,TRBV29-1,.,TGCAGCGTTGGGGCTGGTAGCACAGATACGCAGTATTTT,CSVGAGSTDTQYF
TRBJ2-5,few,TRBV9,TRBD2,TGTGCCAGCAGCGTAAGTCGGACTAGCGGGAGCAGGGGAGAGACCCAGTACTTC,CASSVSRTSGSRGETQYF
TRBJ1-5,.,TRBV25-1,TRBD1,TGTGCCAGCAGAGGACAGGGCGGCCAGCCCCAGCATTTT,CASRGQGGQPQHF
TRBJ2-5,.,TRBV7-9,TRBD1,TGTGCCAGCAGCCCCCGACAGGGGAAAGAGACCCAGTACTTC,CASSPRQGKETQYF
TRBJ2-7,.,TRBV25-1,TRBD1,TGTGCCAGCAGTGACACAGGGGGCCCCTACGAGCAGTACTTC,CASSDTGGPYEQYF
TRBJ2-3,few,TRBV29-1,.,TGCAGCTTCCGGGAAGCCACAGATACGCAGTATTTT,CSFREATDTQYF
TRBJ2-1,few,TRBV2,TRBD2,TGTGCCAGGCGACTAGCGGGAGGTCCCGGCGGGCAGTTCTTC,CARRLAGGPGGQFF
TRBJ1-2,few,TRBV4-3,TRBD1,TGCGCCAGCAGCCAAGATTACGCAGGGGGCTGGTCGTATGGCTACACCTTC,CASSQDYAGGWSYGYTF
TRBJ1-2,few,TRBV5-1,TRBD1,TGCGCCAGCAGCTTCGACAGGGGGCGGGATGGCTACACCTTC,CASSFDRGRDGYTF
TRBJ2-3,.,TRBV7-2,TRBD2,TGTGCCAGCAGTTCCTTGACTAGCGGCATCACAGATACGCAGTATTTT,CASSSLTSGITDTQYF
TRBJ2-2,few,TRBV28,TRBD1,TGTGCCAGCAGCGACGGACAGGGCTACACCGGGGAGCTGTTTTTT,CASSDGQGYTGELFF
TRBJ2-2,.,TRBV30,.,TGTGCCTGGAGTGTAGTGGACAGAGAGACCGGGGAGCTGTTTTTT,CAWSVVDRETGELFF
TRBJ2-7,few,TRBV4-3,TRBD1,TGCGCCAGCAGCCAAGGCCGGACAGGGAACTACGAGCAGTACTTC,CASSQGRTGNYEQYF
TRBJ2-3,few,TRBV28,TRBD1,TGTGCCAGCAGTTTGCCGATCGGACAGGGCACAGATACGCAGTATTTT,CASSLPIGQGTDTQYF
TRBJ2-1,few,TRBV7-8,TRBD2,TGTGCCAGCAGCTTAGGACTAGCGGGAGGTAGGCATGAGCAGTTCTTC,CASSLGLAGGRHEQFF
TRBJ1-1,.,TRBV19,.,TGTGCCAGTAGTCACCAGTCAGGCACTGAAGCTTTCTTT,CASSHQSGTEAFF
TRBJ2-3,.,TRBV7-9,TRBD1,TGTGCCAGCAGCTTAGTACCAGGGACAGGGTACACAGATACGCAGTATTTT,CASSLVPGTGYTDTQYF
TRBJ2-7,.,TRBV7-9,.,TGTGCCAGCAGCTTAATGGGCATGAGCTACGAGCAGTACTTC,CASSLMGMSYEQYF
TRBJ2-5,.,TRBV7-2,.,TGTGCCAGCAGACTTAGAGGGGAGACCCAGTACTTC,CASRLRGETQYF